The clone carrying this TCR beta chain was counted a single time. Its specificity is not known. Processing was applied to graft tissue in order to liberate intraepithelial and lamina propria lymphocytes. V dropped 0 bases and J dropped 11 bases, with 19 bases sitting between them. This CDR3 comprises 15 residues. The germline V gene has CDR1 MGHRA and CDR2 YSYEKL. The sample comes from a study of graft-versus-host responses after intestinal transplantation. Turning to the study itself: Once they had received anti-thymocyte globulin induction, all recipients took tacrolimus and steroids for approximately three years.

Data came from immunoSEQ multiplex PCR; TCRdb stores just in-frame clones and leaves some out. The repertoire includes fewer than 20,000 clones, roughly 84% of them detected once, and approximately 3.6% sits in the top ten. Study results and caveats: HvG clone declines early post-transplant were associated with peak circulating GvH levels. Detected in recipient marrow were GvH clones, some of which were first observed in ileum or blood. High graft-versus-host to host-versus-graft T cell clonal ratios marked allografts of patients with graft-donor macrochimerism.

This receptor was obtained from a human patient who received an intestinal transplant, so some T cells may come from the graft donor. The specimen was ileum tissue, collected 580 to 600 days after intestinal transplantation. This chain links TRBV4-1 with TRBJ1-1, with D maybe TRBD1 (5 bases). CDR3 residues: CASSQDRSAPKGAFF. The CDR3 DNA sequence: TGCGCCAGCAGCCAAGATCGGTCGGCTCCCAAGGGGGCTTTCTTT.